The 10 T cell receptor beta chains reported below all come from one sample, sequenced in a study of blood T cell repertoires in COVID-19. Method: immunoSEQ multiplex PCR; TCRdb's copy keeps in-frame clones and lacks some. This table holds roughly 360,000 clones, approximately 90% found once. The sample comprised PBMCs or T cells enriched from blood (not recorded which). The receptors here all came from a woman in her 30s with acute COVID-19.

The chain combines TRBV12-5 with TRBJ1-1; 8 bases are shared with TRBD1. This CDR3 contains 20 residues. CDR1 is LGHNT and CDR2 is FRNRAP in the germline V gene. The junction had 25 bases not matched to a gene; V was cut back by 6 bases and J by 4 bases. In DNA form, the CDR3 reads TGTGCTAGTGGCAGCGAGCAGGCCTGGACAGGGTGGGTCTTTGGCACTGAAGCTTTCTTT. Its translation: CASGSEQAWTGWVFGTEAFF.

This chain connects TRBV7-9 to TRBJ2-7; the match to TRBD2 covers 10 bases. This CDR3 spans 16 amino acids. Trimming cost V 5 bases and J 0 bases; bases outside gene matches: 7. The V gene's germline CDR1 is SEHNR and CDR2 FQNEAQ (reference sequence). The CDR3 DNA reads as TGTGCCAGCAGCCGGCTAGCGGGGGAAAGCTCCTACGAGCAGTACTTC. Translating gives CASSRLAGESSYEQYF.

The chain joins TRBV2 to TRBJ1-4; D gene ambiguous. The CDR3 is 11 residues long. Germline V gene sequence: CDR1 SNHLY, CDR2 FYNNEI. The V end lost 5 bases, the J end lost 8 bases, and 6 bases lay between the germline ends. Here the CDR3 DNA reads TGTGCCAGCAGTCAGAGGGAAAAACTGTTTTTT. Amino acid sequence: CASSQREKLFF. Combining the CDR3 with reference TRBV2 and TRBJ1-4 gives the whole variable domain EPEVTQTPSHQVTQMGQEVILRCVPISNHLYFYWYRQILGQKVEFLVSFYNNEISEKSEIFDDQFSVERPDGSNFTLKIRSTKLEDSAMYFCASSQREKLFFGSGTQLSVL.

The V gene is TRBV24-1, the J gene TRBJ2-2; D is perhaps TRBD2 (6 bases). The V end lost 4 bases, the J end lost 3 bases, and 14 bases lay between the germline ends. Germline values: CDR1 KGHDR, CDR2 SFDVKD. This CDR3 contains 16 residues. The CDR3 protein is CATSDPWGEDTGELFF. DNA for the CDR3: TGTGCCACCAGTGACCCCTGGGGGGAGGACACCGGGGAGCTGTTTTTT.

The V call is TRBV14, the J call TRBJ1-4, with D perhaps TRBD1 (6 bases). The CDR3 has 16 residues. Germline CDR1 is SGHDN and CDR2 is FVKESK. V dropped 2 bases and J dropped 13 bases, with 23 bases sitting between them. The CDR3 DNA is TGTGCCAGCAGCCAAACCGAACCACTCTCGACAGGCCCACTGTTTTTT. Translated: CASSQTEPLSTGPLFF.

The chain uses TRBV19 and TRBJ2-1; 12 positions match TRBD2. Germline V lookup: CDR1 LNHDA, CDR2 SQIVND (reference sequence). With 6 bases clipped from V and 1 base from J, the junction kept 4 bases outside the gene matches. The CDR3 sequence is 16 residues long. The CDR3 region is CASRRLAGDSYNEQFF. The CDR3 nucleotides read TGTGCCAGTAGGCGACTAGCGGGGGATTCCTACAATGAGCAGTTCTTC.

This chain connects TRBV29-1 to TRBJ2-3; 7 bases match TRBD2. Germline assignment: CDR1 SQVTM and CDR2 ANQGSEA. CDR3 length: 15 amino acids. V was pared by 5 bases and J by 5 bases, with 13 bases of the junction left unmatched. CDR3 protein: CSVPFRGVLGDTQYF. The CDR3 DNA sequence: TGCAGCGTTCCCTTCCGGGGGGTATTGGGAGATACGCAGTATTTT.

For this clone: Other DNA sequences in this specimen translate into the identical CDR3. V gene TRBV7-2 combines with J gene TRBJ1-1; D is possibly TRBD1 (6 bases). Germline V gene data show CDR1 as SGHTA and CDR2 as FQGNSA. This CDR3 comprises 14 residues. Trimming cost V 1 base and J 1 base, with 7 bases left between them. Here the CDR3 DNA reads TGTGCCAGCAGCTTAGAAGGGGGGAACACTGAAGCTTTCTTT. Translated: CASSLEGGNTEAFF.

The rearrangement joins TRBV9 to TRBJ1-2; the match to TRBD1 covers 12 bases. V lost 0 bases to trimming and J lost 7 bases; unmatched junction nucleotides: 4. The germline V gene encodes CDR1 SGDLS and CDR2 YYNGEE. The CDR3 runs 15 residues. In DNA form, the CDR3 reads TGTGCCAGCAGCGTAGCGGGACAGGGGGCGGCTGGCTACACCTTC. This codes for CASSVAGQGAAGYTF.

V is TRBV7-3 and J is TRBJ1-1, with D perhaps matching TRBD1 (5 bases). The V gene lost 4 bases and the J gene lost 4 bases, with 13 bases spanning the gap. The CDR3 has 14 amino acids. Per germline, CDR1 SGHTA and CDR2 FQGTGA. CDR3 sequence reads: CASSSEGWVTEAFF. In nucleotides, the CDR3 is TGTGCCAGCAGCTCGGAGGGGTGGGTCACTGAAGCTTTCTTT.